This T cell receptor beta chain was sequenced in a study of cytomegalovirus exposure and HLA in healthy donors (dated by TCRdb to the late 2010s). Background for the entire study: An earlier analysis of around 600 of the donors reported about 250 Gb of sequence data and around 120 million unique TCR beta sequences from about 179 million T cells. The study profiled the T cell repertoires of fewer than 850 subjects by immunosequencing and related them to cytomegalovirus serostatus. HLA typing covered class I and class II loci at four-digit resolution. The aim of the study was to test whether cataloging public T cell receptors could identify signatures of past pathogen exposure. To decide whether each TCR beta V gene segment behaved as functional or pseudogenic, an earlier analysis of some 580 of the donors relied on high-throughput TCR beta sequencing. Across 398 genotyped donors of the cohort, an average of approximately 240,000 unique TCR beta nucleotide sequences per donor were sequenced, and 15% to 20% of those sequences were non-productive. Alongside the repertoire data, information on donor age, sex, ethnicity and CMV serostatus was compiled. The study combined high-throughput TCR immunosequencing, statistical association of individual TCRs with disease status, and machine learning to predict cytomegalovirus infection status. All discovery cohort repertoires had been generated using a single sequencing platform. Of the roughly 400 genotyped donors, approximately 82% fell in the genetic ancestry cluster associated with self-reported Caucasian donors. Typing coverage differed by locus: A, B, C, DRB1 and DQB1 were typed in roughly 620-640 donors, DQA1 in roughly 500, DPA1 in over 600, and DPB1 in just under 480. An early release covering roughly 640 HLA-typed donors comprised about 300 gigabases of sequencing data and tens of millions of unique TCR sequences. Rather than using new phenotypic data, the later analysis identified candidate immune exposures from TCR beta sequences and from how often those sequences occurred across donors. To study patterns of TCR occurrence, a later analysis re-analyzed previously published TCR beta repertoires from hundreds of donors and added high-resolution HLA genotyping. In a later genetic analysis, genome-wide SNP genotypes for about three fifths of the roughly 670 donors were used, and that subset was treated as a discovery cohort. A separate validation cohort of about 110 different subjects was used in addition to the 666-subject first cohort. Four or five DR-DQ haplotypes were handled as single units for association and clustering, since linkage in the cohort was strong.

The library was built by means of the immunoSEQ multiplex PCR assay. For the multiplex PCR, a mixture combining 60 forward primers for TCR Vbeta segments and 13 reverse primers for TCR Jbeta segments was used. The CDR3 region of rearranged TCR beta genes was amplified from genomic DNA by a multiplex PCR assay. The Illumina HiSeq System was used to sequence the amplified TCR beta libraries as 87-base-pair reads. The paper's processing steps were these. Across the roughly 670 repertoires, a later analysis counted tens of millions of unique TCR beta chains, roughly 11 million of which were shared by at least two donors. To remove PCR and sequencing errors, raw reads were error-corrected and collapsed into unique sequences using a nearest-neighbor algorithm that merged closely related sequences. Alignment of CDR3 sequences to IMGT reference sequences was used to assign V, D and J gene segments. For a sequence to be retained, at least a six-nucleotide match to both a V gene segment and a J gene segment was required. A rearrangement was called productive if the CDR3 had no stop codons and remained in frame with V and J, and every other rearrangement was called non-productive. CDR3 was defined according to IMGT convention as the region running from the second conserved V-encoded cysteine to the conserved J-encoded phenylalanine. In an earlier analysis of 550 to 650 of the donors, sequences lacking an unambiguous match to a single V gene segment were excluded. In an earlier analysis of approximately 590 of the donors, V segments were called functional above 56.7% productive rearrangements and were called segregating when the between-donor standard deviation exceeded 5%. A statistical classification framework was developed to diagnose cytomegalovirus status using the catalog of TCR beta chain sequences. A later analysis assigned V and J genes by comparing TCR nucleotide sequences with IMGT/GENE-DB human TR gene sequences. In a later analysis, CDR3 sequences and most-parsimonious VDJ recombination scenarios were assigned using the TCRdist pipeline. A later analysis defined each TCR beta chain by its CDR3 amino acid sequence plus V-gene family, and excluded reads lacking a unique V-gene family. To address suspected cross-contamination and a sequencing artifact, a later analysis removed some 620 highly shared, low-generation-probability nucleotide sequences. In a later analysis, a clonal expansion index was calculated for each public chain from normalized within-repertoire ranks of inferred template counts. Generation probabilities in a later analysis came from a VDJ recombination model fitted to out-of-frame rearrangements, and those results were checked against IGoR. In a later analysis, hypergeometric tests were used to score TCR-TCR, TCR-HLA and TCR-CMV co-occurrence, with a repertoire-size bias correction applied to TCR pairs. In a later analysis, false discovery rates were estimated by permuting HLA or CMV assignments 20 times. A later analysis grouped co-occurring TCRs with DBSCAN, adding TCRdist sequence similarity when clustering within HLA-allele-positive subsets. For co-occurrence clustering, repertoires with fewer than 30,000 or more than 120,000 public chains were excluded, along with a handful of repertoires with anomalous nucleotide sharing. TCRdb's version of the immuneACCESS table is confined to in-frame rearrangements and falls short of the full clone set. An unresolved V gene accounts for under half of the shortfall where checked; the remainder is of unknown origin. The D gene and trimming were derived from the DNA, and the V and J assignments and clone size from that table. In this sample the table shows roughly 110,000 clones, around 73% of which occur a single time. The ten largest clones capture 7% to 8% of the sample.

The cohort comprised 710 or so healthy bone marrow donors. Cohort members were all nominally healthy when sampled, although unrecorded immune exposures were likely present. The donor tested CMV seronegative and was one of the 352 seronegative cohort members. Every donor gave a peripheral blood sample, and the peripheral blood mononuclear cells from that sample were used for TCR beta sequencing. The Qiagen DNeasy Blood Extraction Kit was used to extract genomic DNA from the blood cell samples. This clone was seen a handful of times. This receptor's antigen is unknown. The input lacks base qualities; no much larger clone sits a single base away. V lost 6 bases and J lost 5 bases; the stretch between them is 11 bases long. The CDR3 sequence holds 13 residues, the cysteine and phenylalanine included. CDR3 DNA is the only sequence kept; it has 39 bases, read in frame from the first base. CDR1 MNHEY and CDR2 SVGAGI are derived from the germline V gene.

Findings and caveats that apply to the study as a whole: In this cohort, only TCR beta chains were sequenced, and detectable features were limited by the absence of alpha or paired-chain data. Assigning TCR associations to individual alleles was difficult when HLA alleles, especially DR and DQ, strongly co-occurred. A later genetic analysis reported fewer N-insertions in productive TCRs among donors in an Asian-associated ancestry cluster than the approximately 700-donor mean. Roughly uniform sequencing depth across donors was assumed in presence/absence analyses, although this assumption may not hold. The authors suggested that the approach could potentially be generalized to other disease states and immunological phenotypes. In a later analysis, the rate of TCR association differed among HLA loci, with DRB1 alleles having the most associated TCRs and HLA-C alleles having the fewest. In both the original and validation cohorts, the classifier was reported to diagnose cytomegalovirus status with high specificity and sensitivity. CMV serostatus was the only immune exposure information available for the cohort. Most TCR sequences were observed very rarely across donors, whereas some public TCRs were present in many individuals. A later analysis reported that several top co-occurrence clusters appeared linked to parvovirus B19, influenza, CMV and Epstein-Barr virus. In a later analysis, most CMV-associated TCR beta chains were found to appear HLA-restricted, with HLA associations seemingly driven largely by CMV exposure. In an earlier analysis of about 550 of the donors, most TCR beta V segments were observed in productive rearrangements about 90% or about 30% of the time, broadly matching IMGT annotations. Correlated functional status among segregating V segments might be attributable to linkage disequilibrium, but an unknown experimental factor could not be ruled out. A later genetic analysis associated a missense DCLRE1C variant with V-gene and J-gene trimming of TCR beta chains, and an independent cohort replicated the association. A further reported finding was that TCR beta sequences accurately predicted the HLA-A and HLA-B alleles for most subjects in the first cohort. Some IMGT-functional V segments, including TRBV6-2 and TRBV6-3, could not be told apart with the 87-base-pair reads, so those segments were excluded. A later analysis found that HLA-associated TCR beta chains were more clonally expanded and had lower generation probabilities than equally common non-associated chains. In the study, 150 to 200 TCR beta chains were listed as associated with cytomegalovirus. Specific HLA alleles were associated with some 15,000 TCR beta sequences at a false discovery rate of 0.05 in a later analysis. The earlier analysis of approximately 560 of the donors excluded roughly 16 rarely observed V segments, including chromosome 9 orphons, because counts were too low. A cluster of highly shared sequence variants was judged likely to be a technical artifact of the sequencing pipeline. Because HLA typing was missing for some donors at each locus, association tests included only the typed subset. In vitro tests confirmed that three of the cytomegalovirus-associated TCR beta chains recognize cytomegalovirus antigens.

The receptor chain draws on TRBV6-5 and TRBJ1-5; 6 matching bases give a weak D call of TRBD1. The clonotype originates from a man aged 25-45 years in good health and CMV-seronegative. The sequencing input was PBMCs. The CDR3 protein sequence reads: CASRRTVDQPQHF. The DNA is TGTGCCAGCAGGAGGACAGTCGATCAGCCCCAGCATTTT.